Shown below are 26 T cell receptor beta chains from a single sample sequenced in a study of CD8 T cells in ankylosing spondylitis. From the 5' RACE reads, TCRdb called clonotypes with MiXCR, one entry per CDR3 protein. The sample has roughly 450,000 distinct CDR3 sequences; roughly 25% are singletons. These receptors have no identified antigens. Points from the study as a whole: What seemed typical of ankylosing spondylitis blood was a TCR beta motif built from roughly 8 highly homologous variants.

Sequencing input: blood, either unsorted or a sorted T cell fraction (not recorded which). These receptors all come from a male donor with ankylosing spondylitis.

The chain couples TRBV20-1 to TRBJ2-5, with 11 bases aligning to TRBD2. Germline trimming cut 4 bases from V and 3 bases from J; bases unmatched to any gene: 1. Germline V gene lookup returns CDR1 DFQATT and CDR2 SNEGSKA (reference sequence). The CDR3 has 13 residues. The CDR3 DNA reads as TGCAGTGCTACGGGACTAGCGGAAGAGACCCAGTACTTC. Protein product: CSATGLAEETQYF.

This clonotype was recorded at least ten times. This sequence joins TRBV7-2 and TRBJ2-3; 9 bases agree with TRBD2. This CDR3 is 14 amino acids long. Germline values: CDR1 SGHTA, CDR2 FQGNSA. The trim removed 3 bases at V and 4 bases at J, leaving 2 bases unmatched. The CDR3 reads CASSFEREADTQYF. In nucleotides, the CDR3 is TGTGCCAGCAGCTTTGAGCGGGAGGCAGATACGCAGTATTTT.

The table lists this clonotype with a few counts. This chain joins TRBV12-3 or TRBV12-4 and TRBJ2-3, with 11 nucleotides matching TRBD2. The CDR3 spans 19 residues. Trimming cost V 10 bases and J 1 base; bases outside gene matches: 19. CDR3 protein: CAIEVRLAGGRRGTDTQYF. The CDR3, as DNA: TGTGCCATCGAAGTCAGGCTAGCGGGAGGTCGTCGGGGCACAGATACGCAGTATTTT.

This clonotype was seen a handful of times. The chain recombines TRBV12-3 or TRBV12-4 with TRBJ1-2, with D perhaps TRBD1 (5 bases). V lost 2 bases to trimming and J lost 7 bases, with 23 bases between them. The CDR3 has 17 residues. CDR3 sequence (DNA): TGTGCCAGCAGTTTATCCGGGTTCGGGCAGGGCGCCCTTGGCTACACCTTC. Amino acid sequence: CASSLSGFGQGALGYTF.

This sequence joins TRBV6-5 and TRBJ2-7; weak D call: TRBD1 (5 bases). Germline-derived CDR1 and CDR2 are MNHEY and SVGAGI. The V and J ends lost 2 bases and 6 bases respectively, with 8 bases between them. This CDR3 is 12 amino acids long. The chain's CDR3 is CASSYRRGEQYV. CDR3 DNA: TGTGCCAGCAGTTACCGAAGGGGCGAGCAGTACGTC.

This clonotype was counted a single time. The gene calls are TRBV12-3 or TRBV12-4 and TRBJ2-1; tentative D call: TRBD1 (6 bases). The V end lost 5 bases, the J end lost 7 bases, and 24 bases lay between the germline ends. This CDR3 comprises 17 residues. In DNA form, the CDR3 reads TGTGCCAGCAGTGAGAGGGGGACATCTCCTATTGGAAATGAGCAGTTCTTC. This encodes CASSERGTSPIGNEQFF.

This clonotype came up a few times. The chain couples TRBV7-2 to TRBJ2-3, with 7 bases that match TRBD1. Per germline, CDR1 SGHTA and CDR2 FQGNSA. The CDR3 runs to 17 residues. V lost 4 bases to trimming and J lost 2 bases; unmatched junction nucleotides: 12. The CDR3 coding sequence is TGTGCCAGCAGCTATTTTAAGGGACAGATGAACACAGATACGCAGTATTTT. It encodes CASSYFKGQMNTDTQYF. Full variable domain (rest looked up from reference TRBV7-2 and TRBJ2-3): GAGVSQSPSNKVTEKGKDVELRCDPISGHTALYWYRQSLGQGLEFLIYFQGNSAPDKSGLPSDRFSAERTGGSVSTLTIQRTQQEDSAVYLCASSYFKGQMNTDTQYFGPGTRLTVL.

The chain links TRBV29-1 to TRBJ1-1; D remains ambiguous. In germline, CDR1 is SQVTM, CDR2 ANQGSEA. The ends were cut back, 2 bases at V and 1 base at J, with 11 bases in the middle. The CDR3 totals 14 residues. CDR3 region: CSVELFGKNTEAFF. The CDR3 nucleotides read TGCAGCGTTGAATTGTTCGGGAAGAACACTGAAGCTTTCTTT.

This clonotype was counted a few times. The chain combines TRBV7-2 with TRBJ1-6; the D gene is possibly TRBD1 (5 bases). Per germline, CDR1 SGHTA and CDR2 FQGNSA. The CDR3 sequence is 16 residues long. Trimming left V 2 bases short and J 3 bases short, with 11 bases between. The CDR3 spells CASSLSRGVYNSPLHF. CDR3 nucleotides: TGTGCCAGCAGCTTAAGTCGGGGGGTCTATAATTCACCCCTCCACTTT.

The chain uses TRBV11-2 and TRBJ1-1; TRBD1 might be the D (5 bases). The CDR3 loop spans 15 amino acids. Trimming left V 3 bases short and J 1 base short, with 12 bases between. The germline CDR1 and CDR2 sequences are SGHAT and FQNNGV. CDR3 DNA: TGTGCCAGCAGCTTGCTAACCGGACAGAACACTGAAGCTTTCTTT. It is translated as CASSLLTGQNTEAFF.

The rearrangement links TRBV5-4 to TRBJ2-1, with 8 nucleotides matching TRBD1. Germline loops: CDR1 SGHNT, CDR2 YYREEE (reference sequence). J was trimmed by 7 bases and V by 1 base; bases with no gene match: 7. The CDR3 spans 15 residues. CDR3 protein: CASSLKTGGRNEQFF. The CDR3 nucleotides are TGTGCCAGCAGCTTGAAAACAGGGGGTAGAAATGAGCAGTTCTTC.

The chain carries TRBV11-2 and TRBJ2-1; 10 nucleotides agree with TRBD1. Trimming took 7 bases from V and 8 from J; bases not matched to a gene: 8. CDR3 length: 14 residues. Germline lookup yields CDR1 SGHAT and CDR2 FQNNGV. Here the CDR3 DNA reads TGTGCCAGCACCCGGCGACAGGGGGCCGATGAGCAGTTCTTC. Translation: CASTRRQGADEQFF.

This clonotype was seen more than once but under ten times. The V gene is TRBV24-1, the J gene TRBJ2-1; a weak D match, TRBD2 (6 bases). This CDR3 is 15 amino acids long. Trimming cost V 3 bases and J 8 bases, with 16 bases left between them. Germline loops: CDR1 KGHDR, CDR2 SFDVKD. CDR3 DNA sequence: TGTGCCACCAGTGATCCCGGCGGAGGGACGCATGAGCAGTTCTTC. Residues: CATSDPGGGTHEQFF.

The V and J genes are TRBV7-6 and TRBJ1-4; no reliable D call. The CDR3 sequence is 14 residues long. The V end was cut by 0 bases, the J end by 6 bases, with 8 bases between. The germline gives CDR1 SGHVS, CDR2 FNYEAQ. The CDR3: CASSLAAHHEKLFF. The CDR3, as DNA: TGTGCCAGCAGCTTAGCGGCTCATCATGAAAAACTGTTTTTT.

This clonotype was counted many times. This chain joins TRBV11-2 and TRBJ2-2, with 8 nucleotides matching TRBD2. V gave up 2 bases and J gave up 0 bases; unmatched junction bases: 11. The CDR3 contains 19 residues. CDR1 SGHAT and CDR2 FQNNGV come from the germline V gene. The CDR3 reads CASSLSLAGPSTNTGELFF. The CDR3 bases are TGTGCCAGCAGCTTAAGTCTAGCGGGTCCCTCCACGAACACCGGGGAGCTGTTTTTT.

This clonotype came up a few times. The chain carries TRBV7-8 and TRBJ1-6; D gene ambiguous. CDR1 SGHVS and CDR2 FQNEAQ come from the germline V gene. The CDR3 is 13 residues long. Trimming took 7 bases from V and 10 from J, leaving 14 bases between them. The CDR3 is CASNQNFGSPLHF. The CDR3 DNA is TGTGCCAGCAACCAAAATTTTGGGTCACCCCTCCACTTT.

The chain is built from TRBV20-1 and TRBJ2-1; 7 bases match TRBD1. The CDR3 consists of 12 residues. Germline loops: CDR1 DFQATT, CDR2 SNEGSKA (reference sequence). J lost 8 bases, V lost 5 bases, and 6 bases had no gene match. The CDR3, as DNA: TGCAGTGCTGTCGACAGGGCTGATGAGCAGTTCTTC. As protein: CSAVDRADEQFF.

This clonotype was seen a handful of times. The chain has TRBV24-1 and TRBJ2-1; tentative D call: TRBD2 (5 bases). Trimming took off 1 base at V and 6 bases at J, with 15 bases between the two ends. Per germline, CDR1 KGHDR and CDR2 SFDVKD. The CDR3 sequence is 16 residues long. The chain's CDR3 is CATSDLSKRRFNEQFF. The DNA for the CDR3 is TGTGCCACCAGTGATTTATCCAAGAGGAGGTTCAATGAGCAGTTCTTC.

The J gene is TRBJ2-7, the V gene TRBV15; D is ambiguous. Trimming stripped 1 base from V and 5 bases from J, with 3 bases between. The CDR3 loop spans 11 amino acids. Germline values: CDR1 LNHNV, CDR2 YYDKDF (reference sequence). The CDR3 DNA reads as TGTGCCACCAGCAGAGGTAACGAGCAGTACTTC. It yields the protein CATSRGNEQYF.

The chain links TRBV24-1 to TRBJ2-1; TRBD2 aligns across 15 bases. Germline CDR1 reads KGHDR; CDR2 reads SFDVKD. The V gene end was trimmed by 4 bases and the J gene end by 9 bases; junction bases not matched to a gene: 6. The CDR3 totals 16 residues. The CDR3 loop reads CATSDAGLAGGVEQFF. The CDR3 coding sequence is TGTGCCACCAGTGACGCAGGACTAGCGGGAGGGGTTGAGCAGTTCTTC.

This clonotype has more than one count but fewer than ten. The genes are TRBV2 and TRBJ1-5, with unresolved D. The CDR3 is 15 amino acids. Germline assignment: CDR1 SNHLY and CDR2 FYNNEI. V lost 4 bases and J 1 base, leaving 11 bases between the germline ends. The CDR3 bases are TGTGCCAGCAGTGTAGCCATGAGGAGCAATCAGCCCCAGCATTTT. Its protein is CASSVAMRSNQPQHF.

This sequence joins TRBV6-1 and TRBJ2-4; 7 bases agree with TRBD1. This CDR3 has 13 amino acids. Germline CDR1 and CDR2: MNHNS and SASEGT. The J segment lost 8 bases and the V segment lost 6 bases, leaving 7 bases of the junction unmatched. DNA of the CDR3: TGTGCCAGCAGCAGACAGGGCGGGTACATTCAGTACTTC. It translates to CASSRQGGYIQYF.

This chain joins TRBV3-1 and TRBJ1-2, with 7 bases that match TRBD1. J gave up 6 bases and V 0 bases, and 4 bases lay outside the gene matches. Germline CDR1 reads LGHDT; CDR2 reads YNNKEL (reference sequence). The CDR3 has 14 residues. DNA of the CDR3: TGTGCCAGCAGCCAAGATCAGGGGGGGAATGGCTACACCTTC. It codes for CASSQDQGGNGYTF.

This clonotype was seen a handful of times. The gene calls are TRBV3-1 and TRBJ2-7; 9 bases line up with TRBD1. V shed 4 bases and J 4 bases; nucleotides not matched to a gene: 5. This CDR3 contains 14 residues. CDR1 is LGHDT and CDR2 is YNNKEL in the germline V gene (reference sequence). The CDR3 region is CASSLGTGTYEQYF. CDR3 coding DNA: TGTGCCAGCAGCCTCGGGACAGGGACGTACGAGCAGTACTTC.

There are a few counts of this clonotype. The chain joins TRBV20-1 to TRBJ1-4; a possible D gene is TRBD1 (6 bases). CDR3 length: 15 residues. The germline CDR1 and CDR2 sequences are DFQATT and SNEGSKA (reference sequence). V lost 2 bases, J lost 7 bases, and 17 bases lay in between. The CDR3 nucleotides read TGCAGTGCTAGACCCGTACAGGGTCATACTGAAAAACTGTTTTTT. Translating gives CSARPVQGHTEKLFF.

This clonotype was seen only a few times. The chain joins TRBV11-2 to TRBJ1-1; 8 nucleotides align to TRBD1. Per the germline V gene, CDR1 is SGHAT and CDR2 is FQNNGV. Trimming cost V 2 bases and J 4 bases; bases outside gene matches: 3. This CDR3 has 14 amino acids. The CDR3 reads CASSLRTGSTEAFF. CDR3 in DNA: TGTGCCAGCAGCTTAAGGACAGGGAGCACTGAAGCTTTCTTT.